This TCR beta chain stems from a study of blood T cell repertoires in COVID-19. Seattle patients were enrolled while actively infected and followed longitudinally. Germline loops: CDR1 LGHDT, CDR2 YNNKEL (reference sequence). CDR3 length: 14 residues. Trimming removed 0 bases from V and 6 bases from J, with 11 bases in between. Sequencing used immunoSEQ multiplex PCR; TCRdb keeps in-frame clones, though not all of them. The top ten hold 2% to 2.5% of the sample, which has 300,000 to 450,000 clones, around 87% seen once. The rearrangement links TRBV3-1 (or the pseudogene TRBV3-2) to TRBJ1-2; TRBD1 might be the D (6 bases). The source material was peripheral blood. The sequence came from a woman in her fifties or sixties with COVID-19, enrolled during active disease. The CDR3 loop reads CASSQDPRGHGYTF. In DNA, the CDR3 is TGTGCCAGCAGCCAAGATCCCAGGGGCCATGGCTACACCTTC.